The 30 T cell receptor beta chains below all came from one sample that was sequenced in a study of STAT5B mutations in CD4+ large granular lymphocyte leukemia. TCRdb's copy holds only in-frame clones and misses some; the assay was immunoSEQ multiplex PCR. The sample lists around 37,000 clones, more than 60% occurring once. The sequenced sample was CD4+ T cells from blood buffy coats. The receptors come from a human donor in good health.

This clone was counted only a few times. The V gene is TRBV6-1, the J gene TRBJ1-2, with 10 bases aligning to TRBD1. V lost 8 bases, J lost 6 bases, and 0 bases stayed unmatched. The CDR3 contains 11 residues. Germline V gene lookup returns CDR1 MNHNS and CDR2 SASEGT. The DNA for the CDR3 is TGTGCCAGCGGGACAGGGGATGGCTACACCTTC. This encodes CASGTGDGYTF.

V gene TRBV14 combines with J gene TRBJ2-1; TRBD2 agrees at 8 bases. The V segment lost 4 bases and the J segment 9 bases; nucleotides outside the gene matches: 11. The V gene's germline CDR1 is SGHDN and CDR2 FVKESK. This CDR3 has 15 amino acids. The CDR3 DNA reads as TGTGCCAGCAGCCGCCTAAGCGGGAGAGAAAGTGAGCAGTTCTTC. Translated, it gives CASSRLSGRESEQFF.

This clone has only a few counts. The chain carries TRBV6-5 and TRBJ1-3; D perhaps matches TRBD1 (6 bases). The CDR3 is 14 amino acids. The germline V gene encodes CDR1 MNHEY and CDR2 SVGAGI. V lost 6 bases and J lost 3, with 12 bases in between. Here the CDR3 DNA reads TGTGCCAGCAGAAAAGGGGGTCTTGGAAACACCATATATTTT. It translates to CASRKGGLGNTIYF.

The chain couples TRBV5-4 to TRBJ2-5; TRBD2 matches at 7 bases. V gave up 1 base and J gave up 5 bases; unmatched junction bases: 5. Germline V lookup: CDR1 SGHNT, CDR2 YYREEE (reference sequence). The CDR3 has 14 residues. CDR3 sequence reads: CASSLRGERETQYF. The CDR3 coding sequence is TGTGCCAGCAGCTTGCGGGGGGAGCGGGAGACCCAGTACTTC.

The rearrangement uses TRBV5-5 and TRBJ2-2; 12 bases are shared with TRBD2. Germline-derived CDR1 and CDR2 are SGHKS and YYEKEE (reference sequence). J was trimmed by 5 bases and V by 6 bases; bases with no gene match: 8. This CDR3 has 16 residues. CDR3 sequence reads: CASTKTSGSGTGELFF. The CDR3 DNA sequence: TGTGCCAGCACCAAGACTAGCGGGAGTGGGACCGGGGAGCTGTTTTTT. Complete variable domain (other parts from reference TRBV5-5 and TRBJ2-2): DAGVTQSPTHLIKTRGQQVTLRCSPISGHKSVSWYQQVLGQGPQFIFQYYEKEERGRGNFPDRFSARQFPNYSSELNVNALLLGDSALYLCASTKTSGSGTGELFFGEGSRLTVL.

This rearrangement joins TRBV4-1 to TRBJ2-5, with 10 positions matching TRBD1. V was clipped by 4 bases and J by 4 bases; unmatched bases: 6. This CDR3 has 15 amino acids. Germline CDR1 is MGHRA and CDR2 is YSYEKL. Here the CDR3 reads CASSRGQGGLETQYF. The CDR3 DNA sequence: TGCGCCAGCAGCCGAGGACAGGGGGGATTAGAGACCCAGTACTTC.

The chain couples TRBV19 to TRBJ2-3; 11 bases are a match to TRBD2. V shed 5 bases, J shed 1 base, and the junction held 2 bases outside the gene matches. This CDR3 is 15 amino acids long. The germline CDR1 and CDR2 sequences are LNHDA and SQIVND (reference sequence). The CDR3 DNA follows: TGTGCCAGTAGTGTGACTAGCGGGGGCACAGATACGCAGTATTTT. Protein product: CASSVTSGGTDTQYF. Full variable domain (rest looked up from reference TRBV19 and TRBJ2-3): DGGITQSPKYLFRKEGQNVTLSCEQNLNHDAMYWYRQDPGQGLRLIYYSQIVNDFQKGDIAEGYSVSREKKESFPLTVTSAQKNPTAFYLCASSVTSGGTDTQYFGPGTRLTVL.

In DNA form, the CDR3 reads TGCGCCAGCAGCCAAGACCTGGAGCCCCGCAATGAGCAGTTCTTC. It codes for CASSQDLEPRNEQFF. V gene TRBV4-3 combines with J gene TRBJ2-1; D unresolved. V lost 0 bases and J 6 bases, leaving 12 bases between the germline ends. Germline V gene data show CDR1 as LGHNA and CDR2 as YSLEER. This CDR3 region has 15 residues.

V gene TRBV11-1 combines with J gene TRBJ2-7, with no clear D. The germline V gene encodes CDR1 SGHAT and CDR2 FQDESV (reference sequence). Trimming stripped 8 bases from V and 2 bases from J, with 19 bases between. The CDR3 is 15 residues long. The CDR3 is CASRISQNGPYEQYF. In DNA, the CDR3 is TGTGCCAGCCGGATATCACAGAATGGTCCCTACGAGCAGTACTTC.

The chain combines TRBV7-7 with TRBJ2-1; D not resolved. The CDR3 covers 13 residues. V was shortened by 5 bases and J by 5 bases, with 10 bases between the two germline ends. Germline lookup yields CDR1 SSHAT and CDR2 FNYEAQ (reference sequence). CDR3 sequence reads: CASSPRQNNEQFF. In nucleotides, the CDR3 is TGTGCCAGCAGCCCCCGGCAGAACAATGAGCAGTTCTTC.

This clone occurred a few times. V and J are TRBV2 and TRBJ2-2; tentative D call: TRBD1 (6 bases). The germline gives CDR1 SNHLY, CDR2 FYNNEI. The CDR3 contains 15 residues. V lost 0 bases and J lost 7, with 12 bases in between. CDR3 residues: CASSEAGRGSGELFF. The CDR3 DNA follows: TGTGCCAGCAGTGAAGCCGGAAGGGGGAGCGGGGAGCTGTTTTTT.

This chain links TRBV19 with TRBJ1-5; TRBD1 might be the D (6 bases). The CDR3 has 16 amino acids. Trimming left V 6 bases short and J 0 bases short, with 15 bases between. Germline V gives CDR1 LNHDA, CDR2 SQIVND (reference sequence). CDR3 in DNA: TGTGCCAGTAGAGCACAGGGTTCTTTTAGCAATCAGCCCCAGCATTTT. Translating gives CASRAQGSFSNQPQHF.

The chain links TRBV27 to TRBJ2-4, with D perhaps matching TRBD1 or TRBD2 (7 bases each). This CDR3 has 17 residues. Germline V gene lookup returns CDR1 MNHEY and CDR2 SMNVEV (reference sequence). V lost 4 bases, J lost 7 bases, and 23 bases lay in between. CDR3 loop: CASSSSSGGTAGNIQYF. In DNA, the CDR3 is TGTGCCAGCAGTTCGTCATCCGGGGGGACAGCGGGGAACATTCAGTACTTC.

The rearrangement joins TRBV6-1 to TRBJ2-7; 7 bases agree with TRBD1. V lost 6 bases to trimming and J lost 0 bases; unmatched junction nucleotides: 2. CDR1 is MNHNS and CDR2 is SASEGT in the germline V gene. The CDR3 contains 13 residues. CDR3 protein: CASRGQSSYEQYF. The CDR3 DNA reads TGTGCCAGCAGGGGACAGAGCTCCTACGAGCAGTACTTC.

J is TRBJ2-2 and V is TRBV25-1, with TRBD2 matching 7 bases. This CDR3 is built from 15 residues. The J segment lost 7 bases and the V segment lost 5 bases, leaving 10 bases of the junction unmatched. Per the germline V gene, CDR1 is MGHDK and CDR2 is SYGVNS. For the CDR3, the DNA is TGTGCCAGCAGTTCCCCGGGACTACGAGGCGGGGAGCTGTTTTTT. Protein sequence: CASSSPGLRGGELFF.

The rearrangement uses TRBV18 and TRBJ2-1; 9 nucleotides agree with TRBD2. The V segment lost 3 bases and the J segment 4 bases; nucleotides outside the gene matches: 10. Germline V gene sequence: CDR1 KGHSH, CDR2 LQKENI. There are 17 residues in the CDR3. CDR3 residues: CASSPAERGAIYNEQFF. The CDR3 nucleotides read TGTGCCAGCTCACCCGCCGAGCGGGGGGCGATATACAATGAGCAGTTCTTC.

V usage is TRBV4-1 and J usage is TRBJ2-1, with 7 nucleotides matching TRBD1. J lost 3 bases, V lost 2 bases, and 7 bases had no gene match. CDR3 length: 16 amino acids. The germline V gene has CDR1 MGHRA and CDR2 YSYEKL. The CDR3 coding sequence is TGCGCCAGCAGCCAAACCGACAGGGTGGGCTACAATGAGCAGTTCTTC. Protein: CASSQTDRVGYNEQFF.

This chain links TRBV5-4 with TRBJ2-1; the D gene is possibly TRBD1 (6 bases). CDR3 length: 15 amino acids. Trimming cost V 0 bases and J 5 bases, with 12 bases left between them. CDR1 is SGHNT and CDR2 is YYREEE in the germline V gene (reference sequence). For the CDR3, the DNA is TGTGCCAGCAGCTTGGATAGGGGGTTTGACAATGAGCAGTTCTTC. It is translated as CASSLDRGFDNEQFF.

The V call is TRBV29-1, the J call TRBJ1-2; 10 bases fit TRBD1. This CDR3 is built from 13 residues. The V gene end was trimmed by 7 bases and the J gene end by 2 bases; junction bases not matched to a gene: 4. Germline values: CDR1 SQVTM, CDR2 ANQGSEA. CDR3 sequence (DNA): TGCAGCGCTGGGGACAGGGGAAACTATGGCTACACCTTC. Translating gives CSAGDRGNYGYTF.

The chain employs TRBV4-3 and TRBJ2-2; possibly TRBD2 for D (6 bases). CDR1 and CDR2 from the germline V gene are LGHNA and YSLEER. Trimming left V 0 bases short and J 4 bases short, with 12 bases between. The CDR3 sequence is 16 residues long. CDR3 region: CASSQEQRRGTGELFF. CDR3 coding DNA: TGCGCCAGCAGCCAAGAACAGCGGCGGGGCACCGGGGAGCTGTTTTTT.

The chain combines TRBV5-1 with TRBJ2-2, with 7 nucleotides matching TRBD1. CDR3 length: 15 amino acids. Germline CDR1 reads SGHRS; CDR2 reads YFSETQ. The V and J ends lost 4 bases and 3 bases, in that order; junction bases with no gene match: 6. The CDR3 bases are TGCGCCAGCAGCCCGACAGGGTTGGACACCGGGGAGCTGTTTTTT. Translating gives CASSPTGLDTGELFF.

The chain carries TRBV7-9 and TRBJ2-4, with D tentatively TRBD1 (6 bases). Trimming took 5 bases from V and 0 from J, leaving 11 bases between them. CDR3 length: 15 amino acids. Germline V gene sequence: CDR1 SEHNR, CDR2 FQNEAQ (reference sequence). CDR3 sequence reads: CASSPGQLAKNIQYF. The DNA for the CDR3 is TGTGCCAGCAGCCCCGGACAGTTAGCCAAAAACATTCAGTACTTC.

This chain's CDR3 is CASSLSGEKLFF. Here the CDR3 DNA reads TGTGCCAGCAGCTTGTCAGGGGAAAAACTGTTTTTT. The genes are TRBV5-6 and TRBJ1-4; tentatively, D is TRBD1 (5 bases). The CDR3 sequence is 12 residues long. Per germline, CDR1 SGHDT and CDR2 YYEEEE. Trimming took 1 base from V and 8 from J, leaving 6 bases between them.

This clone has a handful of counts. This chain joins TRBV11-2 and TRBJ2-2; 11 nucleotides line up with TRBD2. CDR1 and CDR2 (germline): SGHAT, FQNNGV. Trimming cost V 0 bases and J 0 bases; bases outside gene matches: 6. This CDR3 contains 19 residues. The CDR3 DNA sequence: TGTGCCAGCAGCTTAGATCCTAGCGGGGGGCGCCCGAACACCGGGGAGCTGTTTTTT. Its protein product is CASSLDPSGGRPNTGELFF.

This clone was found a few times. CDR3 amino acids: CASSFSVQETQYF. The CDR3 DNA is TGTGCCAGCAGTTTCTCGGTCCAAGAGACCCAGTACTTC. This rearrangement joins TRBV27 to TRBJ2-5; D is ambiguous. The CDR3 consists of 13 residues. Trimming removed 3 bases from V and 1 base from J, with 6 bases in between. Germline V gene data show CDR1 as MNHEY and CDR2 as SMNVEV (reference sequence).

This clone was found once. The gene calls are TRBV27 and TRBJ2-2; D could derive from TRBD1 or TRBD2 (5 bases each). V shed 7 bases and J shed 4 bases, with 13 bases lying between them. The CDR3 is 14 residues long. Germline V gene lookup returns CDR1 MNHEY and CDR2 SMNVEV (reference sequence). The CDR3 loop reads CASTQTGGTGELFF. CDR3 nucleotides: TGTGCCAGCACCCAGACTGGGGGCACCGGGGAGCTGTTTTTT.

The gene calls are TRBV10-3 and TRBJ2-3; TRBD2 agrees at 8 bases. V trimming: 3 bases; J trimming: 5 bases; junction bases outside the gene matches: 10. Germline V gives CDR1 ENHRY, CDR2 SYGVKD. The CDR3 consists of 16 residues. The CDR3 is CAISDEAGARRDTQYF. CDR3 nucleotides: TGTGCCATCAGTGACGAAGCGGGGGCTCGAAGAGATACGCAGTATTTT.

The table lists this clone with a few counts. CDR3 coding DNA: TGTGCCAGCATCCGCGGGACAGAAAATAGCAATCAGCCCCAGCATTTT. This sequence encodes CASIRGTENSNQPQHF. V is TRBV6-6 and J is TRBJ1-5; the match to TRBD1 covers 7 bases. Germline lookup yields CDR1 MNHNY and CDR2 SVGAGI (reference sequence). This CDR3 is 16 amino acids long. Trimming cost V 7 bases and J 0 bases; bases outside gene matches: 9.

The CDR3 DNA reads TGCGCCAGCAGCTTGAGGGACAGGACTAGCACAGATACGCAGTATTTT. Residues: CASSLRDRTSTDTQYF. This chain uses TRBV5-1 with TRBJ2-3; TRBD1 matches at 8 bases. Germline V CDR1 and CDR2: SGHRS, YFSETQ. This CDR3 is built from 16 residues. Trimming removed 1 base from V and 0 bases from J; junction bases left unmatched: 4.

Only a few counts were recorded for this clone. The chain is built from TRBV29-1 and TRBJ1-1, with unresolved D. The CDR3 spans 13 residues. Trimming took 3 bases from V and 4 from J, leaving 12 bases between them. CDR1 and CDR2 (germline): SQVTM, ANQGSEA. The CDR3: CSVEGGQLTEAFF. The CDR3 DNA sequence: TGCAGCGTTGAGGGTGGGCAGCTCACTGAAGCTTTCTTT.